This T cell receptor (beta chain) was sequenced during a study of blood T cell repertoires in COVID-19. The wider study: Donors in the United States, Italy and Spain gave samples during acute or convalescent COVID-19. From T cells, B-cell-depleted T cells, or PBMCs came the material, which was cDNA or gDNA.

The CDR3 runs 17 residues. V shed 7 bases, J shed 5 bases, and the junction held 18 bases outside the gene matches. Germline V gene data show CDR1 as MNHGY and CDR2 as SVAAGI. Participant reports of clinical history set cohort assignment. The protocol was immunoSEQ multiplex PCR, while the TCRdb copy is restricted to in-frame clones and leaves out a portion. Among fewer than 300,000 clones listed, around 90% were seen once. Sequencing input: PBMCs or T cells enriched from blood (not recorded which). The source is a woman aged 30 to 39 who had recovered from COVID-19. The gene calls are TRBV6-9 and TRBJ2-7, with 9 nucleotides matching TRBD1. In DNA, the CDR3 is TGTGCCAGCAAATCTATAGGACAGGGGTCATTTTCCCACGAGCAGTACTTC. Its translation: CASKSIGQGSFSHEQYF.